This T cell receptor (beta chain) appears in the sequencing data of a study of T cells in Graves' hyperthyroidism and ophthalmopathy. As for the study in general: Peripheral blood specimens were obtained at initial diagnosis, prior to any treatment.

The germline V gene encodes CDR1 SGDLS and CDR2 YYNGEE. The CDR3 length is 14 residues. The trim removed 4 bases at V and 4 bases at J, leaving 7 bases unmatched. Patients counted as stable if ophthalmopathy did not develop within 18 months. Amplified TCR beta CDR3 regions derived from RNA transcripts. Using the HTBI primer set, a first-round RT-PCR was run on the TCR CDR3. One entry per CDR3 protein results from TCRdb running MiXCR on the multiplex PCR reads. In the table there are some 270,000 distinct CDR3 sequences, around 15% of which are singletons. Material: blood. V gene TRBV9 combines with J gene TRBJ1-2; 7 nucleotides line up with TRBD1. This sequence was found in a woman between 35 and 50 years old with Graves' hyperthyroidism. In DNA, the CDR3 is TGTGCCAGCAGCCCCCGGGACAGTATCTATGGCTACACCTTC. This translates into CASSPRDSIYGYTF. The full variable domain, with the rest looked up from reference TRBV9 and TRBJ1-2, is DSGVTQTPKHLITATGQRVTLRCSPRSGDLSVYWYQQSLDQGLQFLIQYYNGEERAKGNILERFSAQQFPDLHSELNLSSLELGDSALYFCASSPRDSIYGYTFGSGTRLTVV.